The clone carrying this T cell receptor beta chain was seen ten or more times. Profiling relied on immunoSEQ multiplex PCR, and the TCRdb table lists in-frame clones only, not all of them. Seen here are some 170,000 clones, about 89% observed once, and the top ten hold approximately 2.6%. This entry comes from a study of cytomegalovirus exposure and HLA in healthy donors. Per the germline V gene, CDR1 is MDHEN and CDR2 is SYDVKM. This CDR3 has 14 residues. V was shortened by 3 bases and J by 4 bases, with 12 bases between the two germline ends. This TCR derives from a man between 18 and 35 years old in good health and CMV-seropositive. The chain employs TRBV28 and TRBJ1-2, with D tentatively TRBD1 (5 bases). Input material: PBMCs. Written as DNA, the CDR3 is TGTGCCAGCAGTTTCCTGACAGTAGTCTATGGCTACACCTTC. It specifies CASSFLTVVYGYTF.